The clone carrying this T cell receptor beta chain was seen more than once but under ten times. This sample is part of a study of blood T cell repertoires in COVID-19. Authors' analysis steps: Reference gene primers were amplified, and this amplification served to estimate nucleated cell counts. Only in-frame clones appear in the TCRdb table, and some are missing; sequencing was by immunoSEQ multiplex PCR. V and J calls and clone size follow that table, whereas D and trimming were derived from the DNA. Altogether roughly 130,000 clones are present, roughly 86% being singletons, with the ten largest covering about 3.6%. This receptor was identified in a woman aged 55-70 years with acute or convalescent COVID-19. Sequenced sample: peripheral blood.

CDR3 sequence reads: CASSHGTGGAGSPLHF. The DNA for the CDR3 is TGTGCCAGCAGCCACGGGACAGGGGGCGCCGGTTCACCCCTCCACTTT. This chain connects TRBV7-8 to TRBJ1-6, with TRBD1 matching over 12 bases. V shed 5 bases and J 9 bases; nucleotides not matched to a gene: 8. The CDR3 runs 16 residues. Germline V CDR1 and CDR2: SGHVS, FQNEAQ. The full variable domain, rest sourced from reference TRBV7-8 and TRBJ1-6, is GAGVSQSPRYKVAKRGQDVALRCDPISGHVSLFWYQQALGQGPEFLTYFQNEAQLDKSGLPSDRFFAERPEGSVSTLKIQRTQQEDSAVYLCASSHGTGGAGSPLHFGNGTRLTVT.